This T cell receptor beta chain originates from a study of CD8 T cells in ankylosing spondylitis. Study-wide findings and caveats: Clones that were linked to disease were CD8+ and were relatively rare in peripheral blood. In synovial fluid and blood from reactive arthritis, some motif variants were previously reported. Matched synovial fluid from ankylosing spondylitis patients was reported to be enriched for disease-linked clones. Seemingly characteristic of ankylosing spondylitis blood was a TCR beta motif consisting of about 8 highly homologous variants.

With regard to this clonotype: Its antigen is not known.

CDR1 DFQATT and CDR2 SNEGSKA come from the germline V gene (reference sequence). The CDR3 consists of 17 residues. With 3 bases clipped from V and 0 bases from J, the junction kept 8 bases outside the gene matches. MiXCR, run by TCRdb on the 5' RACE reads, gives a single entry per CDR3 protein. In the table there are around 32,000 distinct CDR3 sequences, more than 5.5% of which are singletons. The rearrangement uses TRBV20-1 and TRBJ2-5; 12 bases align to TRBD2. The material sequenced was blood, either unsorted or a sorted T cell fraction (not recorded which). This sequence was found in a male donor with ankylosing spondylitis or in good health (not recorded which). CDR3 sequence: CSASGFRLAGDQETQYF. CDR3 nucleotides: TGCAGTGCTAGCGGGTTCCGACTAGCGGGAGACCAAGAGACCCAGTACTTC.